This T cell receptor (beta chain) emerged from a study of OX40 agonist ivuxolimab in advanced cancers. Study background: The patients received agonistic anti-OX40 (CD134) antibody ivuxolimab.

Germline-derived CDR1 and CDR2 are LNHDA and SQIVND (reference sequence). The CDR3 length is 15 residues. V lost 5 bases and J lost 5, with 15 bases in between. Clones were sequenced by immunoSEQ multiplex PCR, and TCRdb holds only the in-frame ones, with some missing. The repertoire holds some 60,000 clones, with roughly nine tenths as singletons. The chain recombines TRBV19 with TRBJ1-4; no reliable D call. The starting material was CD4+ or CD8+ T cells sorted from blood, obtained in a trial of the OX40 agonist ivuxolimab. This receptor was taken from an adult with an advanced solid tumor such as melanoma, head and neck, liver or kidney cancer. In DNA, the CDR3 is TGTGCCAGTAGTCCTCGGCGGGTCCTCAATGAAAAACTGTTTTTT. Protein sequence: CASSPRRVLNEKLFF.